The 4 T cell receptor beta chains given below trace back to one sample, sequenced in a study of CD8 T cells in Susac syndrome. Random hexamers served to reverse transcribe roughly 0.45 to 1 ug RNA. TCRdb ran MiXCR on the immunoSEQ multiplex PCR reads and lists one entry per CDR3 protein. The sample lists some 260,000 distinct CDR3 sequences; just over 90% were seen once. The specimen was CD4+ T cells from PBMCs. Every receptor here comes from a human donor with multiple sclerosis.

The chain links TRBV4-1 to TRBJ2-7; TRBD2 agrees at 8 bases. Unmatched junction bases numbered 6, after V lost 0 bases and J lost 2 bases. CDR1 is MGHRA, CDR2 YSYEKL, per germline. CDR3 length: 16 amino acids. CDR3 loop: CASSQERAGGAYEQYV. CDR3 coding DNA: TGCGCCAGCAGCCAAGAACGGGCCGGGGGGGCCTACGAGCAGTACGTC.

The CDR3 nucleotides read TGCAGTGCTAGAGAAGGAGGGGGAGGCCCCTACGAGCAGTACTTC. Its protein product is CSAREGGGGPYEQYF. The rearrangement uses TRBV20-1 and TRBJ2-7; D may be TRBD1 or TRBD2 (6 bases each). Germline V gene data show CDR1 as DFQATT and CDR2 as SNEGSKA (reference sequence). The V end lost 0 bases, the J end lost 2 bases, and 14 bases lay between the germline ends. The CDR3 is 15 residues long.

The chain links TRBV2 to TRBJ2-1; 9 bases map to TRBD2. This CDR3 spans 15 amino acids. J was trimmed by 9 bases and V by 6 bases; bases with no gene match: 12. Germline CDR1 reads SNHLY; CDR2 reads FYNNEI. The CDR3 is CASRDTSGFVGEQFF. CDR3 nucleotide sequence: TGTGCCAGCAGGGACACTAGCGGGTTCGTAGGTGAGCAGTTCTTC.

This sequence joins TRBV15 and TRBJ2-7; TRBD2 is a possible D gene (7 bases). Germline CDR1 and CDR2: LNHNV and YYDKDF (reference sequence). Trimming pared 0 bases from V and 4 bases from J, leaving 13 bases between. CDR3 length: 15 amino acids. The CDR3 here is CATSRDEQGGYEQYF. CDR3 coding DNA: TGTGCCACCAGCAGAGATGAACAGGGAGGGTACGAGCAGTACTTC.